This T cell receptor (beta chain) originates from a study of cytomegalovirus exposure and HLA in healthy donors (dated 2017 in TCRdb). Looking at the study overall: An earlier analysis of some 600 of the donors reported 276 Gb of sequence data and 117 million unique TCR beta sequences obtained from roughly 180 million T cells. About 320 gigabases of sequencing data and tens of millions of unique TCR sequences were included in an early release covering around 650 HLA-typed donors. The genetic ancestry cluster associated with self-reported Caucasian donors included 81% of the roughly 360 genotyped donors. The study aimed to test whether cataloging public T cell receptors could reveal signatures of past pathogen exposure. Using immunosequencing, the study profiled T cell repertoires from fewer than 700 subjects and related those repertoires to cytomegalovirus serostatus. In addition to the first cohort of 650 to 800 subjects, a separate validation cohort of over 90 different subjects was used. To predict cytomegalovirus infection status, the study combined high-throughput TCR immunosequencing, statistical association of individual TCRs with disease status, and machine learning. In a later analysis, previously published TCR beta repertoires from fewer than 750 donors were re-analyzed and high-resolution HLA genotyping was added so that TCR occurrence patterns could be studied. Rather than using new phenotypic data, the later analysis identified candidate immune exposures from TCR beta sequences and from how often those sequences occurred across donors. In an earlier analysis of 587 of the donors, high-throughput TCR beta sequencing was used to judge whether each TCR beta V gene segment behaved as functional or pseudogenic. Alongside the repertoire data, information on donor age, sex, ethnicity and CMV serostatus was compiled. Genome-wide SNP genotypes for about three fifths of the 666 donors were used in a later genetic analysis, which treated that subset as a discovery cohort. All discovery cohort repertoires had been generated using a single sequencing platform. Both class I and class II loci were covered by HLA typing, at four-digit resolution. The number of typed donors differed by locus: roughly 629-630 for A, B, C, DRB1 and DQB1; 500 to 550 for DQA1; some 610 for DPA1; and approximately 450 for DPB1. A handful of DR-DQ haplotypes were handled as single units for association and clustering because linkage in the cohort was strong. Among some 410 genotyped donors of the cohort, an average of around 240,000 unique TCR beta nucleotide sequences were sequenced per donor, about a sixth of them non-productive.

Of note for this clone: The antigen it recognizes is unknown. No much larger clonotype is one base removed from it; base qualities were not supplied.

The cohort comprised hundreds of healthy bone marrow donors. All cohort members were sampled while nominally healthy, although unrecorded immune exposures were likely present. The donor was CMV seropositive and was included in the group of about 290 seropositive cohort members. Each donor provided a peripheral blood sample, and peripheral blood mononuclear cells were used for TCR beta sequencing. The Qiagen DNeasy Blood Extraction Kit was used to extract genomic DNA from the blood cell samples. Beyond this particular receptor, the publication reports: Broadly in line with IMGT annotations, most TCR beta V segments showed up in productive rearrangements about 90% or about 30% of the time in an earlier analysis of several hundred of the donors. Some IMGT-functional V segments, including TRBV6-2 and TRBV6-3, could not be told apart with the 87-base-pair reads, so those segments were excluded. In a later genetic analysis, fewer N-insertions in productive TCRs were reported among donors in an Asian-associated ancestry cluster than the roughly 670-donor mean. Because HLA typing was unavailable for some donors at each locus, only the typed subset was used in association tests. In the study, roughly 160 TCR beta chains were listed as associated with cytomegalovirus. Most CMV-associated TCR beta chains appeared to be HLA-restricted in a later analysis, and the HLA associations seemed to be driven largely by CMV exposure. In this cohort, only TCR beta chains were sequenced, and detectable features were limited by the absence of alpha or paired-chain data. In a later analysis, TCR association rates were found to vary across HLA loci, with the most associated TCRs seen for DRB1 alleles and the fewest for HLA-C alleles. A later genetic analysis associated a missense DCLRE1C variant with V-gene and J-gene trimming of TCR beta chains, and an independent cohort replicated the association. Some 15 rarely observed V segments, including chromosome 9 orphons, were excluded from the earlier analysis of some 590 of the donors because counts were too low. A further reported finding was that TCR beta sequences accurately predicted the HLA-A and HLA-B alleles for most subjects in the first cohort. Linkage disequilibrium might explain the correlated functional status among segregating V segments, but an unknown experimental factor could not be ruled out. Roughly uniform sequencing depth across donors was assumed in presence/absence analyses, although this assumption may not hold. Immune exposure information for the cohort was limited to CMV serostatus. In vitro tests confirmed that a few of the cytomegalovirus-associated TCR beta chains recognize cytomegalovirus antigens. In a later analysis, 15,000 to 20,000 TCR beta sequences were associated with specific HLA alleles at a false discovery rate of 0.05. The sequencing pipeline was judged likely to have produced a cluster of highly shared sequence variants as a technical artifact. Strong co-occurrence of HLA alleles, especially DR and DQ, made assigning TCR associations to individual alleles difficult. It was suggested by the authors that the approach could potentially be generalized to other disease states and immunological phenotypes. A later analysis found that HLA-associated TCR beta chains were more clonally expanded and had lower generation probabilities than equally common non-associated chains. In a later analysis, several top co-occurrence clusters were reported to appear linked to parvovirus B19, influenza, CMV and Epstein-Barr virus. While some public TCRs were present in many individuals, most TCR sequences turned up only very rarely across donors. In both the original and validation cohorts, the classifier was reported to diagnose cytomegalovirus status with high specificity and sensitivity.

Looking up the germline V gene yields CDR1 MNHEY and CDR2 SVGAGI. The CDR3 contains 16 residues, cysteine and phenylalanine counted. Only the CDR3 DNA stays, 48 bases, in frame from base 1. V gives up 4 bases and J gives up 8 bases, and the segment between their germline ends measures 21 bases. Receptor amplification or capture employed the immunoSEQ multiplex PCR assay. A mixture of 60 forward primers for TCR Vbeta segments and 13 reverse primers for TCR Jbeta segments was used in the multiplex PCR. A multiplex PCR assay on genomic DNA amplified the CDR3 region of rearranged TCR beta genes. The Illumina HiSeq System was used to sequence the amplified TCR beta libraries as 87-base-pair reads. Per the original workflow: A later analysis counted about 80 million unique TCR beta chains across the 666 repertoires, and around 9.9 million of these chains were shared by at least two donors. Raw reads were error-corrected and collapsed into unique sequences with a nearest-neighbor algorithm that merged closely related sequences to remove PCR and sequencing errors. Alignment of CDR3 sequences to IMGT reference sequences was used to assign V, D and J gene segments. For a sequence to be retained, a match of at least six nucleotides was required to both a V gene segment and a J gene segment. Rearrangements were called productive when the CDR3 lacked stop codons and stayed in frame with V and J; all others were non-productive. Following IMGT convention, CDR3 was defined as the stretch from the second conserved V-encoded cysteine up to the conserved J-encoded phenylalanine. In an earlier analysis of 500 to 650 of the donors, sequences lacking an unambiguous match to a single V gene segment were excluded. In an earlier analysis of about 590 of the donors, a V segment was called functional when productive rearrangements were above 56.7%, and segregating when the standard deviation between donors exceeded 5%. A statistical classification framework was built to diagnose cytomegalovirus status from the catalog of TCR beta chain sequences. In a later analysis, TCR nucleotide sequences were compared against IMGT/GENE-DB human TR gene sequences so that V and J genes could be assigned. A later analysis assigned CDR3 sequences and most-parsimonious VDJ recombination scenarios with the TCRdist pipeline. In a later analysis, each TCR beta chain was defined by its CDR3 amino acid sequence together with its V-gene family, and reads without a unique V-gene family were excluded. A later analysis removed 500 to 600 highly shared, low-generation-probability nucleotide sequences to deal with suspected cross-contamination and a sequencing artifact. A later analysis calculated a clonal expansion index for each public chain from normalized within-repertoire ranks of inferred template counts. In a later analysis, generation probabilities were computed with a VDJ recombination model fitted to out-of-frame rearrangements, and the resulting probabilities were checked against IGoR. In a later analysis, hypergeometric tests were used to score TCR-TCR, TCR-HLA and TCR-CMV co-occurrence, with a repertoire-size bias correction applied to TCR pairs. A later analysis estimated false discovery rates by permuting HLA or CMV assignments 20 times. In a later analysis, co-occurring TCRs were grouped using DBSCAN, with TCRdist sequence similarity added in when clustering inside HLA-allele-positive subsets. Co-occurrence clustering excluded repertoires with fewer than 30,000 or more than 120,000 public chains, plus five with anomalous nucleotide sharing. TCRdb holds this immuneACCESS table with in-frame rearrangements only. Some clones are missing; in checked studies, unresolved V genes explain under half, and the rest has no known cause. Clone size and the V and J calls come from that table; the DNA yielded D and trimming. In all, the sample holds approximately 120,000 clones, and roughly 80% of those were seen once. The ten biggest clones cover roughly 4% of the sample.

This receptor was obtained from a man in his late teens or twenties in good health and CMV-seropositive. The sample comprised PBMCs. This chain is built from TRBV6-5 and TRBJ2-1; tentative D gene TRBD1, with 7 bases matching. The encoded CDR3 is CASSSPRGTDGHEQFF. The nucleotide sequence reads as follows: TGTGCCAGCAGTTCCCCCCGGGGGACAGACGGCCATGAGCAGTTCTTC.